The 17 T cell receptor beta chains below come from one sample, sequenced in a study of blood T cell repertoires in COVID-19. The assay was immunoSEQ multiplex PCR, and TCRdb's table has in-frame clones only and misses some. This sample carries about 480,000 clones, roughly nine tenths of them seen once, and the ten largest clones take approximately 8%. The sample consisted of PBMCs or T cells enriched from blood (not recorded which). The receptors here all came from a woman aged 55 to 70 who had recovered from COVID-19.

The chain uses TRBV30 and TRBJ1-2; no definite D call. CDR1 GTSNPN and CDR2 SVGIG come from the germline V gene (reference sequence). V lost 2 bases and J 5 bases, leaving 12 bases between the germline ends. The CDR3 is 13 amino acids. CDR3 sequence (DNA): TGTGCCTGGAGTATCGACCGGGGTTATGGCTACACCTTC. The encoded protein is CAWSIDRGYGYTF.

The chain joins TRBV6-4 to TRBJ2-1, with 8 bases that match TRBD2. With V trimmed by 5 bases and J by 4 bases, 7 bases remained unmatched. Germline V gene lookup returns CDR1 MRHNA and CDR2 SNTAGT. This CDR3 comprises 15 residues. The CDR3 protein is CASSRDSGIYNEQFF. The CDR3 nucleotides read TGTGCCAGCAGTCGCGATAGCGGGATATACAATGAGCAGTTCTTC.

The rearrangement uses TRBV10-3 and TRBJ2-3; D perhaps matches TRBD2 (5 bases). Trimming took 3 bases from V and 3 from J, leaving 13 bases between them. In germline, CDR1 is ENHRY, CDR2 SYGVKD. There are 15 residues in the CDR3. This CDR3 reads CAISEGLASTDTQYF. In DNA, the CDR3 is TGTGCCATCAGTGAAGGACTCGCAAGTACAGATACGCAGTATTTT.

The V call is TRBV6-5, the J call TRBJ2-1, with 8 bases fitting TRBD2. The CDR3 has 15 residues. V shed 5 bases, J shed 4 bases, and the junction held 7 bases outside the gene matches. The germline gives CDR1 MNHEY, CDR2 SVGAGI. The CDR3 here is CASSTGGGGYNEQFF. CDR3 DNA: TGTGCCAGCAGTACTGGGGGCGGGGGGTACAATGAGCAGTTCTTC.

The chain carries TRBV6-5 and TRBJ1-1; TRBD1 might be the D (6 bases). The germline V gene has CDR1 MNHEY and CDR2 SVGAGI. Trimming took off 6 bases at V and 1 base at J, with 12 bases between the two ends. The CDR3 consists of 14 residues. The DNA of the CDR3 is TGTGCCAGCAGGGGTAGGGGACAGAACACTGAAGCTTTCTTT. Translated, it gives CASRGRGQNTEAFF.

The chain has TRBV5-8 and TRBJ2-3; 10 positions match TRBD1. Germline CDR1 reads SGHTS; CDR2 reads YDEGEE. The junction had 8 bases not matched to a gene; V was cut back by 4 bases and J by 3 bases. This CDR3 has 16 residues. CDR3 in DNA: TGTGCCAGCAGCCTCTCTGACAGGGGGCAGACAGATACGCAGTATTTT. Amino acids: CASSLSDRGQTDTQYF.

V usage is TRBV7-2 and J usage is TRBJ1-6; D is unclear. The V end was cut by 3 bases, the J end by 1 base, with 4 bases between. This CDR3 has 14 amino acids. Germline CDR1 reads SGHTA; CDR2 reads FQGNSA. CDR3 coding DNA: TGTGCCAGCAGCTTGACATCCTATAATTCACCCCTCCACTTT. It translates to CASSLTSYNSPLHF.

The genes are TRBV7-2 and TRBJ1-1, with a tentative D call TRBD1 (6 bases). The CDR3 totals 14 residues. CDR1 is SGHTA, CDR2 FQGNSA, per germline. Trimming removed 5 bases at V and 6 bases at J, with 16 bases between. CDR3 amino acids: CASSPVRGAPEAFF. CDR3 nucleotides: TGTGCCAGCAGCCCCGTACGGGGGGCGCCTGAAGCTTTCTTT. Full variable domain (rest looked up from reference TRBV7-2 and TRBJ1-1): GAGVSQSPSNKVTEKGKDVELRCDPISGHTALYWYRQSLGQGLEFLIYFQGNSAPDKSGLPSDRFSAERTGGSVSTLTIQRTQQEDSAVYLCASSPVRGAPEAFFGQGTRLTVV.

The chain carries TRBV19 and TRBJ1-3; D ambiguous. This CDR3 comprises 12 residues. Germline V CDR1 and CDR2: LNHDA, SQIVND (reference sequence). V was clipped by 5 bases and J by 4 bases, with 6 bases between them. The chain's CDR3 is CASSYLGNTIYF. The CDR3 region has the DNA TGTGCCAGTAGTTATCTGGGAAACACCATATATTTT.

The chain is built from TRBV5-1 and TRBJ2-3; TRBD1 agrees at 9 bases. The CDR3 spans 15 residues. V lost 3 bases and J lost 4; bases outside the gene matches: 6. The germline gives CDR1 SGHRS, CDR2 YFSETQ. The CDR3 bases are TGCGCCAGCAGCTCGGGACAGGGATTCCCAGATACGCAGTATTTT. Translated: CASSSGQGFPDTQYF.

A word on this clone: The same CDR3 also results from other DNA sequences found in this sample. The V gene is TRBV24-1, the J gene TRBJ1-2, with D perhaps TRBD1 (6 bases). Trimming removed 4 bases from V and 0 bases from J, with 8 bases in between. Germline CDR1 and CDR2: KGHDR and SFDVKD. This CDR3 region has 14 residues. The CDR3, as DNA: TGTGCCACCAGTGACAGGGGAGCTAACTATGGCTACACCTTC. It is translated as CATSDRGANYGYTF.

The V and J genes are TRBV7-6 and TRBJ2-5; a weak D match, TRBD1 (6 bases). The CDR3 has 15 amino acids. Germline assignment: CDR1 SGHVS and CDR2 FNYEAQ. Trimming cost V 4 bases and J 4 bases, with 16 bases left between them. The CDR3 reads CASSSMGAMGETQYF. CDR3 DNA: TGTGCCAGCAGCTCGATGGGGGCGATGGGAGAGACCCAGTACTTC.

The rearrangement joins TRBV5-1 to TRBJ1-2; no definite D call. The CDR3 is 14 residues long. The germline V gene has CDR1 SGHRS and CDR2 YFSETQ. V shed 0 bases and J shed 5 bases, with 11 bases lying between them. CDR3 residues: CASSLAAGTYGYTF. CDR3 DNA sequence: TGCGCCAGCAGCTTGGCGGCAGGAACTTATGGCTACACCTTC.

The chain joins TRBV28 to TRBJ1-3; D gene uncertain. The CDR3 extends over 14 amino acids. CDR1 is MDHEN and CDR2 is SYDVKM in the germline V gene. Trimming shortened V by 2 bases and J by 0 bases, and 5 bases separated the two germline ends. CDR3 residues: CASSLPGSGNTIYF. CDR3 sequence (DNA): TGTGCCAGCAGTTTACCAGGCTCTGGAAACACCATATATTTT.

The CDR3 region is CASSATGNTEAFF. The CDR3 nucleotides read TGTGCCAGCAGCGCCACAGGGAACACTGAAGCTTTCTTT. The V and J genes are TRBV12-3 or TRBV12-4 and TRBJ1-1, with D possibly matching TRBD1 (5 bases). Trimming cost V 6 bases and J 1 base, with 9 bases left between them. The CDR3 loop spans 13 amino acids.

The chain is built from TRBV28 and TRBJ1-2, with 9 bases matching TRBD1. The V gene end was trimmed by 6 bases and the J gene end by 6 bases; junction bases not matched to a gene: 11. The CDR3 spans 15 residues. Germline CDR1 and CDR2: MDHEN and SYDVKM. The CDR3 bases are TGTGCCAGCAGAGAAATAGGACAGGGGTTCGATGGCTACACCTTC. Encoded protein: CASREIGQGFDGYTF.

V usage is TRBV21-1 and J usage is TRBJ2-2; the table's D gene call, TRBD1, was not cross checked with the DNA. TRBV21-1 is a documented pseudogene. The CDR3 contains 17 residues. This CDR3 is CASSTKGQGDGTGELFF. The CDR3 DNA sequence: TGTGCCAGCAGCACCAAGGGACAGGGGGACGGCACCGGGGAGCTGTTTTTT.